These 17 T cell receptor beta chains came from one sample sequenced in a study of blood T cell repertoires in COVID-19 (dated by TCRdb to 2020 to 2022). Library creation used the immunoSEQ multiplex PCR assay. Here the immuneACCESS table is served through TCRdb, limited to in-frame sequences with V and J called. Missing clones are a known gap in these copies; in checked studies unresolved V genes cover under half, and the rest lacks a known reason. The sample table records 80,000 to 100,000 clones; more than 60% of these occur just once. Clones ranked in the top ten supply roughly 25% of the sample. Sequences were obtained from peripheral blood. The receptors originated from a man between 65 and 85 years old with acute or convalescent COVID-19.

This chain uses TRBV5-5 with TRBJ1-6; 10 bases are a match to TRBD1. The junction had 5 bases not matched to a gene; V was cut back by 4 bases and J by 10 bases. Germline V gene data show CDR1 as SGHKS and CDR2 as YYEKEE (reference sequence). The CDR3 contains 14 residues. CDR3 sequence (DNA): TGTGCCAGCAGCCTGGGACAGGGGAACTCACCCCTCCACTTT. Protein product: CASSLGQGNSPLHF.

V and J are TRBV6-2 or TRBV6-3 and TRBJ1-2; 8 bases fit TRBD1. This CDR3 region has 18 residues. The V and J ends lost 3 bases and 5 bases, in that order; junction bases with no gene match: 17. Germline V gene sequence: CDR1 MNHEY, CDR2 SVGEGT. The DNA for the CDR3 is TGTGCCAGCAGTTATTCAATTCTGGACAGGGACCTGAATTATGGCTACACCTTC. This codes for CASSYSILDRDLNYGYTF.

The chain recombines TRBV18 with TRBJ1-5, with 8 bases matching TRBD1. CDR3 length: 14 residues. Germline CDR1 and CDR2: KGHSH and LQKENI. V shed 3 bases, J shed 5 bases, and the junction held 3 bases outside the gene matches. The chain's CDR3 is CASSPGQGYQPQHF. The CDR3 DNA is TGTGCCAGCTCACCCGGACAGGGCTATCAGCCCCAGCATTTT.

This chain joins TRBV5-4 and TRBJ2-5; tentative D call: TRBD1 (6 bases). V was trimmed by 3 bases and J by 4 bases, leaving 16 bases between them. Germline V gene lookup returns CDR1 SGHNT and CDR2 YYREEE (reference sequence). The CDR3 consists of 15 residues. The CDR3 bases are TGTGCCAGCAGCTGGGTGGGGGCGATGGGAGAGACCCAGTACTTC. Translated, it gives CASSWVGAMGETQYF.

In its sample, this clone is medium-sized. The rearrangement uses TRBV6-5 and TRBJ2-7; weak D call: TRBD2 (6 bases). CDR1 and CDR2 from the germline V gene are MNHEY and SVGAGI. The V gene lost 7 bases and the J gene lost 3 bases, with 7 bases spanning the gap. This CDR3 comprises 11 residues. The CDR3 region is CASTSVYEQYF. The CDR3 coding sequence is TGTGCCAGCACTAGCGTCTACGAGCAGTACTTC.

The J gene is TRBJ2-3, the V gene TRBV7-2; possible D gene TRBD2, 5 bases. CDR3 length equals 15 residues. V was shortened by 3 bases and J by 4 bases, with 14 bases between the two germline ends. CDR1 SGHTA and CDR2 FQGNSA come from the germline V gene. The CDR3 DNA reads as TGTGCCAGCAGCTTGACGTACCGGGGTTCAGATACGCAGTATTTT. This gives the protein CASSLTYRGSDTQYF.

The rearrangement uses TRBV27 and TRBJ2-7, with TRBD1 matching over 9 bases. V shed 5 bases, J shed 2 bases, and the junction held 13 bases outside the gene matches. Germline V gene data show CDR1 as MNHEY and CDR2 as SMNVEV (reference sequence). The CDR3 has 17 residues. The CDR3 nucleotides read TGTGCCAGCAGTGCAGCGCCGAGTTGGACAGGGGCCTACGAGCAGTACTTC. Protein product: CASSAAPSWTGAYEQYF.

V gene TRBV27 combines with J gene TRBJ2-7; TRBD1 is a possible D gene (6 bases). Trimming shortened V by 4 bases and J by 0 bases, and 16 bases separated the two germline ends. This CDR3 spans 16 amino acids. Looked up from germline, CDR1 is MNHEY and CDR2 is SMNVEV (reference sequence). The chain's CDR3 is CASSSYRGQSSYEQYF. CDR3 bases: TGTGCCAGCAGTTCGTACCGAGGACAGAGCTCCTACGAGCAGTACTTC.

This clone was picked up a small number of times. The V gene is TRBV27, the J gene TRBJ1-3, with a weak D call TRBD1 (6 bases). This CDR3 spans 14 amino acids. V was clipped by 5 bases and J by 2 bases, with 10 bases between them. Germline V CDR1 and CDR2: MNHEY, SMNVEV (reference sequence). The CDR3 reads CASSRGGTGNTIYF. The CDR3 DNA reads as TGTGCCAGCAGTAGAGGGGGAACTGGAAACACCATATATTTT.

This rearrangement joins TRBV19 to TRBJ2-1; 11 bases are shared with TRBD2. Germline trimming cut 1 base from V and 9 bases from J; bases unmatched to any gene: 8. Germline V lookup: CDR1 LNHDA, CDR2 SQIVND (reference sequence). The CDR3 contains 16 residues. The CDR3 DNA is TGTGCCAGTAGTATAGTAGGTAGCGGGAGGGCAGGTGAGCAGTTCTTC. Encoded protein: CASSIVGSGRAGEQFF.

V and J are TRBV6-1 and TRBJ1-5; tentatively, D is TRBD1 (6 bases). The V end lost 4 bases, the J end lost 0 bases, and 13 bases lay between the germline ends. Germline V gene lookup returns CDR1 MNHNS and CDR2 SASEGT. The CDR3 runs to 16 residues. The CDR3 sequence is CASSAGTPYSNQPQHF. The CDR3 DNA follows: TGTGCCAGCAGTGCCGGGACACCTTATAGCAATCAGCCCCAGCATTTT.

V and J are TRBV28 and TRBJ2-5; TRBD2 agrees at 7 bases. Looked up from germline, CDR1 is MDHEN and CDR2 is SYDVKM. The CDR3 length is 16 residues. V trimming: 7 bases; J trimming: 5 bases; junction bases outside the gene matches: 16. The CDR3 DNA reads TGTGCCAGCAACTCCCCGACCCAGGGAGCGGGGGAGACCCAGTACTTC. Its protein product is CASNSPTQGAGETQYF.

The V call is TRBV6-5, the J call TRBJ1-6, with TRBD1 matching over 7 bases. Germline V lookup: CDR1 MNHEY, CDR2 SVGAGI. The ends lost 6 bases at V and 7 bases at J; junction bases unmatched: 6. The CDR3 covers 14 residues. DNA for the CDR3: TGTGCCAGCAGGTCGACAGGGAGAAATTCACCCCTCCACTTT. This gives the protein CASRSTGRNSPLHF.

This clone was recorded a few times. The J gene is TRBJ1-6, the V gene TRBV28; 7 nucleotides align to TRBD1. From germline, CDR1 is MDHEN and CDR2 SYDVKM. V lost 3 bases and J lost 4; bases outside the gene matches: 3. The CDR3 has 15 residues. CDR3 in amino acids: CASSFRDRYNSPLHF. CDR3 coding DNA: TGTGCCAGCAGTTTTCGGGACAGATATAATTCACCCCTCCACTTT.

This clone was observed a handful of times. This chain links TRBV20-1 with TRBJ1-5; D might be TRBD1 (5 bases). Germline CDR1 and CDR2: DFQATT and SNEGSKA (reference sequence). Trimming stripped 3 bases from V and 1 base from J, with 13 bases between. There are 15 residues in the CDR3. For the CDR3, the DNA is TGCAGTGCTAGTGGGGCACCGGGGAGCAATCAGCCCCAGCATTTT. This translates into CSASGAPGSNQPQHF.

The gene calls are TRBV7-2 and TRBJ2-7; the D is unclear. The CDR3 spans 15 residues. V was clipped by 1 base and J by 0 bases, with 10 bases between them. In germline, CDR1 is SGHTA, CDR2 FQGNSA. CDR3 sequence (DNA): TGTGCCAGCAGCTTAGGGGCCGATAGCTCCTACGAGCAGTACTTC. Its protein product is CASSLGADSSYEQYF.

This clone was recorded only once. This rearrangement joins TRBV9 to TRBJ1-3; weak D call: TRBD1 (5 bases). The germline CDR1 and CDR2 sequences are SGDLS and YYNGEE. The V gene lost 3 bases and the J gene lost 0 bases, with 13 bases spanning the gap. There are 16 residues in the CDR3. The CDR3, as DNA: TGTGCCAGCAGCGGTCAGGGATCAACCTCTGGAAACACCATATATTTT. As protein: CASSGQGSTSGNTIYF.